Below, 6 T cell receptor beta chains from the same sample are listed, as sequenced in a study of glioma-infiltrating T cells. TCR alpha and beta CDR3 regions were amplified from RNA using iRepertoire nested multiplex PCR. Using its own MiXCR run on the multiplex PCR reads, TCRdb lists one record per CDR3 protein. The data show approximately 110,000 distinct CDR3 sequences, about 23% seen once. The sequenced sample was glioma tissue, nonneoplastic brain tissue, or PBMCs (not recorded which). Receptor source: a human donor with low-grade glioma or glioblastoma, undergoing nonglioma brain surgery, or in good health (not recorded which).

As concerns this clonotype: With a much larger clone just one base away, this may be a read error. The CDR3 DNA reads TGTGCCAGCCGTCAATGGGAGACCCAGTACTTC. Translating it yields CASRQWETQYF. The genes are TRBV7-2 and TRBJ2-5; no clear D. Trimming removed 8 bases at V and 5 bases at J, with 9 bases between. The CDR3 length is 11 residues. Germline V CDR1 and CDR2: SGHTA, FQGNSA.

This clonotype was seen a few times. Given a much more abundant clone one base away, this may be a read error. The chain joins TRBV27 to TRBJ2-7; D gene unclear. The CDR3 sequence is 9 residues long. The germline V gene has CDR1 MNHEY and CDR2 SMNVEV (reference sequence). In DNA form, the CDR3 reads TGTGCCAGCACCTACGGGCAGTACTTC. This encodes CASTYGQYF.

Points on this clonotype: A read error is possible here, since a much larger clone lies one base away. The chain has TRBV19 and TRBJ1-5, with TRBD1 as a possible D gene (5 bases). The CDR3 runs 18 residues. The V gene's germline CDR1 is LNHDA and CDR2 SQIVND (reference sequence). CDR3 DNA sequence: TGTGCCAGTAGTATAGATTCTACCGGGAACCTCGGACGACAGCCCCAGAATTTT. Its protein product is CASSIDSTGNLGRQPQNF.

This clonotype was observed at least ten times. The chain links TRBV27 to TRBJ2-7; D perhaps matches TRBD2 (6 bases). CDR3 length: 13 residues. Germline-derived CDR1 and CDR2 are MNHEY and SMNVEV (reference sequence). Trimming took 7 bases from V and 0 from J, leaving 10 bases between them. The CDR3, as DNA: TGTGCCAGCAAGCGGGCAGGCTCCTACGAGCAGTACTTC. This sequence encodes CASKRAGSYEQYF.

The V and J genes are TRBV5-6 and TRBJ2-7, with D perhaps matching TRBD1 or TRBD2 (5 bases each). The CDR3 totals 12 residues. V was trimmed by 3 bases and J by 5 bases, leaving 9 bases between them. Germline V lookup: CDR1 SGHDT, CDR2 YYEEEE. Written as DNA, the CDR3 is TGTGCCAGCAGCTACTTGGGACACGAGCAGTACTTC. Its translation: CASSYLGHEQYF.

This clonotype was counted a few times. J is TRBJ1-5 and V is TRBV5-5; the D is unclear. The V gene's germline CDR1 is SGHKS and CDR2 YYEKEE (reference sequence). The CDR3 is 13 residues long. V dropped 2 bases and J dropped 1 base, with 4 bases sitting between them. The CDR3 nucleotides are TGTGCCAGCAGCTTCCTAAGCAATCAGCCCCAGCATTTT. Amino acids: CASSFLSNQPQHF.